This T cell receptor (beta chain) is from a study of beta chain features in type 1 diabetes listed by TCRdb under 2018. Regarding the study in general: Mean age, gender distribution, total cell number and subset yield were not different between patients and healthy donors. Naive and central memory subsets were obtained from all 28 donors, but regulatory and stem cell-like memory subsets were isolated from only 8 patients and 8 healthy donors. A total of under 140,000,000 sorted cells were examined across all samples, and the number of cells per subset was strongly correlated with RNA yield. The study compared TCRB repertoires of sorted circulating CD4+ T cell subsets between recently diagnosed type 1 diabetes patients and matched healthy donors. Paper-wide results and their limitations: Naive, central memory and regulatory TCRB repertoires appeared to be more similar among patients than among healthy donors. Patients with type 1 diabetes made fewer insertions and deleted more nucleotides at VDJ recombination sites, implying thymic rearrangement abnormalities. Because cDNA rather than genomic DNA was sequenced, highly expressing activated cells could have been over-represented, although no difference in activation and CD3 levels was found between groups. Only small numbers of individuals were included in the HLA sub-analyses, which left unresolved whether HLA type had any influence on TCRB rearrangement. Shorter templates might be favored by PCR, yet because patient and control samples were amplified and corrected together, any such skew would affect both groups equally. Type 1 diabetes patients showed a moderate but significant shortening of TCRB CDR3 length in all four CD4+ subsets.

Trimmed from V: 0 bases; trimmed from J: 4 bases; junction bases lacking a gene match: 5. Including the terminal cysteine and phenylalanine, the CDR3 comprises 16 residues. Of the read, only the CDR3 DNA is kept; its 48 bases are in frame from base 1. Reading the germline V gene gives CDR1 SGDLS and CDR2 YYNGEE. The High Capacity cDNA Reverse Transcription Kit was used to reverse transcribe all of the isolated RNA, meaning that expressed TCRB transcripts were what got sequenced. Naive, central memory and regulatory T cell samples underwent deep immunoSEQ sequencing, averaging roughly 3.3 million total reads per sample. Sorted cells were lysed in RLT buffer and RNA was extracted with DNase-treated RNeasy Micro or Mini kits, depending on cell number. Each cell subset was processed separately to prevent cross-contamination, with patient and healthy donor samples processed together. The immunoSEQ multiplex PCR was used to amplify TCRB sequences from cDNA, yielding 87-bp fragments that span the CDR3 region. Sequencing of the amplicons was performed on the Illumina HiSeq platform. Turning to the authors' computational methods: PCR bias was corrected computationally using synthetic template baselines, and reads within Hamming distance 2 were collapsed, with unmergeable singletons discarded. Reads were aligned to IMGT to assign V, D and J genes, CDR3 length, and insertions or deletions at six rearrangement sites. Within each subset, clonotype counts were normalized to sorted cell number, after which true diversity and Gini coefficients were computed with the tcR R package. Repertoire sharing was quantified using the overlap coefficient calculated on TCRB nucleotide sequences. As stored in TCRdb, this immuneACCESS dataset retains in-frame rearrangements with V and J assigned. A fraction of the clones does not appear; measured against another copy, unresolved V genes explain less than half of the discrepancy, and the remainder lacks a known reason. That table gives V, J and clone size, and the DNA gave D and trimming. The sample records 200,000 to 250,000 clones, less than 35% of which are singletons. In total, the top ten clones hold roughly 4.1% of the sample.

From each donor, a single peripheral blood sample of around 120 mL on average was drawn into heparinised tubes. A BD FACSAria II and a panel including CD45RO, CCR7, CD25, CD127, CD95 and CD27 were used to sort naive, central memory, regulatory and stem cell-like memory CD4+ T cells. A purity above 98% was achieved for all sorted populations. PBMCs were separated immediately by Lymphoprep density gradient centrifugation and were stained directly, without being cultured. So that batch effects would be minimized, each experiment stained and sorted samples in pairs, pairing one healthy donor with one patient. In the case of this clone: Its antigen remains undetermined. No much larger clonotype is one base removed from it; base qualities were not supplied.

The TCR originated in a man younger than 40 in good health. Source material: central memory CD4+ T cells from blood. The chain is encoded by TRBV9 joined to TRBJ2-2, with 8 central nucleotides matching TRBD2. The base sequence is TGTGCCAGCAGCGTAGGACAGCGGGAGTCCACCGGGGAGCTGTTTTTT. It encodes CASSVGQRESTGELFF.